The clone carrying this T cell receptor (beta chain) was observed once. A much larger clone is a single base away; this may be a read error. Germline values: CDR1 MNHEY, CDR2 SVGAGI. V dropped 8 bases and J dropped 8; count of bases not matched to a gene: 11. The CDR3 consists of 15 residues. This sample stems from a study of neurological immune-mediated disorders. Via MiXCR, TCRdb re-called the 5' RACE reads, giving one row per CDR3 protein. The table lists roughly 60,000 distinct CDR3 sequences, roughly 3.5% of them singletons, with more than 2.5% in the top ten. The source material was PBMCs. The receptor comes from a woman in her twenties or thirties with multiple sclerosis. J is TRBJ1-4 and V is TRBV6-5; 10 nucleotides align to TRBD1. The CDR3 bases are TGTGCCAGCGAGACGGTAGGGACAGGGGCCGAAAAACTGTTTTTT. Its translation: CASETVGTGAEKLFF.